This passage covers 20 T cell receptor beta chains from one sample sequenced in a study of identical twins. From the 5' RACE reads, TCRdb called clonotypes with MiXCR, one entry per CDR3 protein. This sample carries fewer than 500,000 distinct CDR3 sequences, roughly an eighth of them seen once, and the ten largest clones take 0.95% to 1%. These same records also appear under a second study, on yellow fever vaccine responses in identical twins.

The sequenced sample was CD4+ T cells sorted from blood. The receptors shown here come from a woman between 18 and 29 years old in good health.

V usage is TRBV10-2 and J usage is TRBJ2-2, with 8 bases aligning to TRBD1. CDR3 length equals 13 residues. Germline CDR1 WSHSY, CDR2 SAAADI. With 8 bases clipped from V and 6 bases from J, the junction kept 5 bases outside the gene matches. CDR3 loop: CASLKQGAGELFF. In DNA, the CDR3 is TGCGCCAGCCTCAAACAGGGGGCCGGGGAGCTGTTTTTT.

This clonotype has just a few counts. The rearrangement links TRBV5-1 to TRBJ2-3; D is unresolved. This CDR3 comprises 14 residues. Between the trimmed V and J ends, which lost 0 bases and 0 bases, there was a span of 5 bases. Germline CDR1 SGHRS, CDR2 YFSETQ. The CDR3 reads CASSLDPSTDTQYF. The CDR3 coding sequence is TGCGCCAGCAGCTTGGACCCTAGCACAGATACGCAGTATTTT.

The J gene is TRBJ2-3, the V gene TRBV20-1, with 11 bases identical to TRBD2. The J segment lost 3 bases and the V segment lost 3 bases, leaving 2 bases of the junction unmatched. The CDR3 runs to 14 residues. Germline V CDR1 and CDR2: DFQATT, SNEGSKA (reference sequence). The CDR3 region is CSARRTSGTDTQYF. CDR3 coding DNA: TGCAGTGCTAGGCGGACTAGCGGGACAGATACGCAGTATTTT.

Ten or more counts support this clonotype. The V gene is TRBV12-3 or TRBV12-4, the J gene TRBJ1-5; 7 positions agree with TRBD1. This CDR3 has 14 residues. Germline trimming cut 6 bases from V and 0 bases from J; bases unmatched to any gene: 2. DNA for the CDR3: TGTGCCAGCAGGGGGACAGATAGCAATCAGCCCCAGCATTTT. Protein product: CASRGTDSNQPQHF.

This clonotype was found a few times. The chain couples TRBV20-1 to TRBJ1-1, with no clear D. The CDR3 length is 11 residues. Trimming removed 4 bases at V and 6 bases at J, with 9 bases between. Germline V gene sequence: CDR1 DFQATT, CDR2 SNEGSKA (reference sequence). In nucleotides, the CDR3 is TGCAGTGCTATGGGGATCGCTGAAGCTTTCTTT. This encodes CSAMGIAEAFF.

The V and J genes are TRBV6-1 and TRBJ2-7; tentatively, D is TRBD1 or TRBD2 (5 bases each). V lost 5 bases and J 3 bases, leaving 20 bases between the germline ends. The germline V gene encodes CDR1 MNHNS and CDR2 SASEGT. The CDR3 length is 16 residues. The CDR3 is CASSRAARDRIYEQYF. DNA for the CDR3: TGTGCCAGCAGTCGAGCAGCCCGGGACCGAATCTACGAGCAGTACTTC.

This clonotype turned up a few times. The rearrangement joins TRBV30 to TRBJ2-5; no reliable D call. CDR3 size: 12 residues. Germline V gene sequence: CDR1 GTSNPN, CDR2 SVGIG (reference sequence). V lost 0 bases to trimming and J lost 5 bases, with 7 bases between them. CDR3 DNA: TGTGCCTGGAGTGTGCGGCGGGAGACCCAGTACTTC. Translation gives CAWSVRRETQYF.

The V call is TRBV20-1, the J call TRBJ2-5; 9 nucleotides line up with TRBD2. Germline CDR1 DFQATT, CDR2 SNEGSKA (reference sequence). The CDR3 covers 16 residues. Unmatched junction bases numbered 13, after V lost 3 bases and J lost 5 bases. The CDR3 spells CSASRSSRGGDETQYF. In nucleotides, the CDR3 is TGCAGTGCTAGTAGGTCCTCTCGCGGGGGGGACGAGACCCAGTACTTC.

The table lists this clonotype with a few counts. The chain has TRBV5-1 and TRBJ1-1; 7 nucleotides align to TRBD1. CDR1 is SGHRS, CDR2 YFSETQ, per germline. With V trimmed by 4 bases and J by 4 bases, 7 bases remained unmatched. The length of the CDR3 is 14 residues. CDR3 region: CASSLGQTPTEAFF. CDR3 DNA: TGCGCCAGCAGCCTGGGACAGACCCCCACTGAAGCTTTCTTT.

J is TRBJ2-1 and V is TRBV19; D assignment may be TRBD1 or TRBD2 (5 bases each). V was clipped by 10 bases and J by 0 bases, with 16 bases between them. The CDR3 has 15 amino acids. CDR1 is LNHDA, CDR2 SQIVND, per germline (reference sequence). The CDR3 DNA sequence: TGTGCCACCCTAAGGGGAGCGAGCTCCTACAATGAGCAGTTCTTC. Encoded protein: CATLRGASSYNEQFF.

The rearrangement links TRBV7-3 to TRBJ2-3; 14 nucleotides line up with TRBD2. J was trimmed by 7 bases and V by 2 bases; bases with no gene match: 8. Germline CDR1 SGHTA, CDR2 FQGTGA. The CDR3 has 17 amino acids. CDR3 sequence: CASSLSGLAGGLYTQYF. CDR3 DNA: TGTGCCAGCAGCTTATCCGGACTAGCGGGGGGCCTCTATACGCAGTATTTT.

This clonotype has just a few counts. This chain connects TRBV12-3 or TRBV12-4 to TRBJ1-1; no reliable D call. Between the trimmed V and J ends, which lost 5 bases and 3 bases, there was a span of 13 bases. CDR3 size: 14 residues. The CDR3 coding sequence is TGTGCCAGCAGTAACGCCTGGCTATACACTGAAGCTTTCTTT. Translation gives CASSNAWLYTEAFF.

The chain has TRBV12-5 and TRBJ2-2; no clear D. This CDR3 contains 14 residues. Germline lookup yields CDR1 LGHNT and CDR2 FRNRAP. Trimming shortened V by 1 base and J by 0 bases, and 3 bases separated the two germline ends. The CDR3 spells CASGLGPNTGELFF. The DNA for the CDR3 is TGTGCTAGTGGTTTGGGTCCGAACACCGGGGAGCTGTTTTTT.

This clonotype was counted a few times. This chain uses TRBV6-1 with TRBJ2-1; TRBD2 might be the D (6 bases). CDR1 is MNHNS and CDR2 is SASEGT in the germline V gene. The CDR3 covers 14 residues. V was clipped by 6 bases and J by 3 bases, with 12 bases between them. The CDR3 reads CASSHGAGYNEQFF. The CDR3 nucleotides are TGTGCCAGCAGCCACGGAGCGGGCTACAATGAGCAGTTCTTC.

CDR3: CASSATAYNEQFF. CDR3 nucleotide sequence: TGTGCCAGCAGTGCGACAGCCTACAATGAGCAGTTCTTC. V gene TRBV6-1 combines with J gene TRBJ2-1; TRBD1 is a possible D gene (5 bases). The CDR3 consists of 13 residues. V lost 4 bases and J 2 bases, leaving 6 bases between the germline ends. Germline V gene lookup returns CDR1 MNHNS and CDR2 SASEGT.

The rearrangement links TRBV28 to TRBJ2-2, with 7 bases identical to TRBD1. With 5 bases clipped from V and 4 bases from J, the junction kept 10 bases outside the gene matches. The CDR3 covers 16 residues. Germline V lookup: CDR1 MDHEN, CDR2 SYDVKM. The CDR3 here is CASSTQTGSGTGELFF. The CDR3 DNA follows: TGTGCCAGCAGTACCCAGACAGGGTCGGGCACCGGGGAGCTGTTTTTT.

This clonotype was seen repeatedly, ten times or more. This chain joins TRBV19 and TRBJ2-5; 9 bases match TRBD2. The CDR3 is made up of 15 amino acids. V dropped 6 bases and J dropped 4; count of bases not matched to a gene: 9. The germline V gene has CDR1 LNHDA and CDR2 SQIVND (reference sequence). Here the CDR3 reads CASSYGSAGGETQYF. The CDR3 DNA follows: TGTGCCAGTAGCTACGGATCAGCGGGAGGAGAGACCCAGTACTTC.

The chain combines TRBV3-1 with TRBJ1-2, with D perhaps TRBD1 (5 bases). CDR3 length: 14 amino acids. Germline CDR1 is LGHDT and CDR2 is YNNKEL (reference sequence). Trimming removed 1 base at V and 2 bases at J, with 8 bases between. The CDR3: CASSQVRGNYGYTF. The CDR3 nucleotides are TGTGCCAGCAGCCAAGTTCGGGGGAACTATGGCTACACCTTC.

A few counts support this clonotype. The chain recombines TRBV5-6 with TRBJ2-3; D is possibly TRBD1 or TRBD2 (5 bases each). The CDR3 is 16 amino acids. Germline-derived CDR1 and CDR2 are SGHDT and YYEEEE. V was trimmed by 4 bases and J by 0 bases, leaving 15 bases between them. CDR3 nucleotides: TGTGCCAGCAGCCGTGGTGGGACCCGGAGCACAGATACGCAGTATTTT. Its protein is CASSRGGTRSTDTQYF.

The chain links TRBV5-1 to TRBJ1-5; the match to TRBD1 covers 9 bases. With V trimmed by 0 bases and J by 4 bases, 5 bases remained unmatched. The CDR3 runs 16 residues. Germline CDR1 SGHRS, CDR2 YFSETQ. In DNA form, the CDR3 reads TGCGCCAGCAGCTTGGGCACAGGGGGCGGGAATCAGCCCCAGCATTTT. It specifies CASSLGTGGGNQPQHF. Supplemented by reference TRBV5-1 and TRBJ1-5, the full variable domain reads KAGVTQTPRYLIKTRGQQVTLSCSPISGHRSVSWYQQTPGQGLQFLFEYFSETQRNKGNFPGRFSGRQFSNSRSEMNVSTLELGDSALYLCASSLGTGGGNQPQHFGDGTRLSIL.